This T cell receptor (beta chain) was documented in a study of control samples from healthy donors and cancer patients. The method was immunoSEQ multiplex PCR; TCRdb's version includes in-frame clones alone and lacks a portion of them. There are roughly 100,000 clones in the sample; approximately 90% occur only once, and approximately 20% lies in the top ten. Trimming stripped 3 bases from V and 3 bases from J, with 11 bases between. This CDR3 has 15 amino acids. Germline V CDR1 and CDR2: SEHNR, FQNEAQ (reference sequence). The table lists this clone with a few counts. The origin of this receptor is a man in his 60s with lung cancer. The gene calls are TRBV7-9 and TRBJ2-2; D may be TRBD1 or TRBD2 (5 bases each). Material: PBMCs. CDR3 loop: CASSLPGGDTGELFF. The CDR3 bases are TGTGCCAGCAGCTTGCCTGGGGGTGACACCGGGGAGCTGTTTTTT.